One T cell receptor beta chain is described in this entry. The target antigen is unknown. Its ends do not fully match the called genes, so a read error is possible. The data were obtained in a study of blood T cells in healthy people across ages. Findings and caveats of the study: There was no known CMV status for donors, so expanded clonotype changes were possibly confounded. Diversity was higher, and naive CD4+ cells more numerous, in long-lived donors than in aged donors.

Primers used in a second PCR of about 6 to 11 cycles were a sample-barcoded 5' primer and a J-beta primer mix. TCRdb re-called the 5' RACE reads through MiXCR, storing one row per CDR3 protein. The sample holds roughly 680,000 distinct CDR3 sequences, about 50% seen once. CDR1 and CDR2 from the germline V gene are GTSNPN and SVGIG (reference sequence). The CDR3 has 12 residues. This clonotype was obtained from a woman of 80 years or more in good health. Sequencing input: blood. The rearrangement uses TRBV30 and TRBJ2-3; D could derive from TRBD1 or TRBD2 (5 bases each). The CDR3 nucleotides are TGTGCCTGGAGCCGGGGCACAGATACGCGGTATTTT. Protein sequence: CAWSRGTDTRYF.